This T cell receptor beta chain appears in the sequencing data of a study of radiotherapy plus CTLA-4 blockade in lung cancer. Overall study results and limits: Subsequent to radiotherapy plus ipilimumab, tumor-derived TCR clones underwent expansion in blood.

Germline V gene sequence: CDR1 SGDLS, CDR2 YYNGEE. Unmatched junction bases numbered 4, after V lost 0 bases and J lost 2 bases. The CDR3 sequence is 15 residues long. Notes on this clone: Its antigen is unidentified.

Sequencing used immunoSEQ multiplex PCR; TCRdb keeps in-frame clones, though not all of them. The repertoire holds around 80,000 clones, with less than 90% as singletons. This TCR derives from a human donor with non-small cell lung cancer who had stable disease on radiotherapy plus ipilimumab. The material sequenced was peripheral blood, taken from a patient treated with radiotherapy plus ipilimumab. This sequence joins TRBV9 and TRBJ2-7, with 8 bases aligning to TRBD2. The CDR3 here is CASSVETGGTYEQYF. CDR3 in DNA: TGTGCCAGCAGCGTAGAAACGGGAGGGACCTACGAGCAGTACTTC.